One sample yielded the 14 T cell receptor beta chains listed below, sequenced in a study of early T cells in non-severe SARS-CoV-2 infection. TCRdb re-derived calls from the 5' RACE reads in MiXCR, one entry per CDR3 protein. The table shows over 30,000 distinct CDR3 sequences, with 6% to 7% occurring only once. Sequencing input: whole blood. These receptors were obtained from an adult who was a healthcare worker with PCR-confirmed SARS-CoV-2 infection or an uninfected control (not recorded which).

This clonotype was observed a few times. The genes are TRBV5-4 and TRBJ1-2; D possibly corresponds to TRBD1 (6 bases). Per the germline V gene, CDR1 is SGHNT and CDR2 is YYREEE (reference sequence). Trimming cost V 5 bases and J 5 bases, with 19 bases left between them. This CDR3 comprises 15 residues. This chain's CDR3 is CASSVRAGQHYGYTF. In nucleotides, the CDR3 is TGTGCCAGCAGTGTACGTGCAGGACAGCATTATGGCTACACCTTC.

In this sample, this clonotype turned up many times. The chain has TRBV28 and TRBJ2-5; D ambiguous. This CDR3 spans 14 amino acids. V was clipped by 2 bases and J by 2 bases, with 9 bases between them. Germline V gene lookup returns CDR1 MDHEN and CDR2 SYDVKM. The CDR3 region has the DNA TGTGCCAGCAGTTTAAGACCCCTACAAGAGACCCAGTACTTC. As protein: CASSLRPLQETQYF.

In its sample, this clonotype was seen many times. This CDR3 reads CSGGEPDVGTQYF. The CDR3 DNA reads as TGCAGCGGGGGGGAGCCCGACGTAGGGACCCAGTACTTC. V is TRBV29-1 and J is TRBJ2-5; possible D gene TRBD2, 6 bases. The CDR3 extends over 13 amino acids. Germline assignment: CDR1 SQVTM and CDR2 ANQGSEA. Trimming removed 7 bases at V and 7 bases at J, with 19 bases between.

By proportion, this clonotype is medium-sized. This CDR3 is CSASDSPNYGYTF. CDR3 coding DNA: TGCAGCGCATCAGACAGTCCTAACTATGGCTACACCTTC. This sequence joins TRBV29-1 and TRBJ1-2; tentative D call: TRBD1 (5 bases). The CDR3 consists of 13 residues. Germline CDR1 and CDR2: SQVTM and ANQGSEA. V was clipped by 7 bases and J by 0 bases, with 12 bases between them.

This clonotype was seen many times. The CDR3 bases are TGTGCCAGCAGTATTCTTCCGGCCCCCTACGAGCAGTACTTC. Protein product: CASSILPAPYEQYF. V and J are TRBV28 and TRBJ2-7; D is ambiguous. With 5 bases removed from V and 2 bases from J, the gap between germline ends came to 13 bases. Looked up from germline, CDR1 is MDHEN and CDR2 is SYDVKM. The CDR3 has 14 amino acids. Full variable domain (rest looked up from reference TRBV28 and TRBJ2-7): DVKVTQSSRYLVKRTGEKVFLECVQDMDHENMFWYRQDPGLGLRLIYFSYDVKMKEKGDIPEGYSVSREKKERFSLILESASTNQTSMYLCASSILPAPYEQYFGPGTRLTVT.

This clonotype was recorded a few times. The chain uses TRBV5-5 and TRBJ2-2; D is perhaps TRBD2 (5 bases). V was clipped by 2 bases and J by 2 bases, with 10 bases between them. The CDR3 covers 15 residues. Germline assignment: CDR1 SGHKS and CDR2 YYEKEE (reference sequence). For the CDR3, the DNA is TGTGCCAGCAGCTTTTCCGGGGTAAACACCGGGGAGCTGTTTTTT. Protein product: CASSFSGVNTGELFF.

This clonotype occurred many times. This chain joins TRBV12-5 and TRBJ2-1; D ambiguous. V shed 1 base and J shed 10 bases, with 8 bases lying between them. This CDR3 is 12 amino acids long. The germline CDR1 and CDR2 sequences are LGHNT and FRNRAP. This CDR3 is CASGLDIGEQFF. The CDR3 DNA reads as TGTGCTAGTGGTTTGGACATCGGGGAGCAGTTCTTC.

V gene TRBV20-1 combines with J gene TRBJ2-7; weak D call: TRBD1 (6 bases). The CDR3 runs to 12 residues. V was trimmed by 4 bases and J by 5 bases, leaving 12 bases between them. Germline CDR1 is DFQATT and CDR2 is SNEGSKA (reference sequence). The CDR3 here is CSAKRTVDEQYF. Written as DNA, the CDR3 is TGCAGTGCTAAACGGACAGTGGACGAGCAGTACTTC.

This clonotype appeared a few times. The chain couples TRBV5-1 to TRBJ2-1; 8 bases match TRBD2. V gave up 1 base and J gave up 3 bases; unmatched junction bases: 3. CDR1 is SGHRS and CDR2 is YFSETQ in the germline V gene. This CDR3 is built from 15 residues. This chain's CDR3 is CASSLRRGDYNEQFF. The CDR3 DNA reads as TGCGCCAGCAGCTTGAGGCGGGGGGACTACAATGAGCAGTTCTTC.

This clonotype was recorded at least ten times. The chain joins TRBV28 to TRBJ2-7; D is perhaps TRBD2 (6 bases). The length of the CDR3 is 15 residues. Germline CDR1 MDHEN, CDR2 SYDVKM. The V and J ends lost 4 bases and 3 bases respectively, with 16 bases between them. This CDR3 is CASSSQGGGSYEQYF. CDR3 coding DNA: TGTGCCAGCAGTTCACAAGGTGGGGGGAGCTACGAGCAGTACTTC.

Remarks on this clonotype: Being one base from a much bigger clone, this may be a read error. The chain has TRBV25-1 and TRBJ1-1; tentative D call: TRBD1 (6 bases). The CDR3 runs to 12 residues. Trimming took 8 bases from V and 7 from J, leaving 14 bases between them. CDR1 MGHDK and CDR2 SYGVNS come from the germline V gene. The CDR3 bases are TGTGCCAGCGGTGTGACAGGTGGTGAAGCTTTCTTT. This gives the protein CASGVTGGEAFF.

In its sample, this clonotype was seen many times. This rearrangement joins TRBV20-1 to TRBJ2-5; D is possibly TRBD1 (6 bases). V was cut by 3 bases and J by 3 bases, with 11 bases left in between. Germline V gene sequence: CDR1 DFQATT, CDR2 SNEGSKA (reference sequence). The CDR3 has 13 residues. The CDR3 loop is CSASRSGEETQYF. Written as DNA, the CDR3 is TGCAGTGCTAGTCGGTCAGGGGAAGAGACCCAGTACTTC.

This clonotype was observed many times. CDR3 nucleotide sequence: TGTGCCAGCAGCTTCTTGGACGGCAGGGGAGAGACCCAGTACTTC. Amino acids: CASSFLDGRGETQYF. The chain has TRBV11-2 and TRBJ2-5; D is possibly TRBD1 (6 bases). CDR3 size: 15 residues. V was shortened by 3 bases and J by 4 bases, with 15 bases between the two germline ends. CDR1 is SGHAT and CDR2 is FQNNGV in the germline V gene.

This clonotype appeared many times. CDR3 DNA: TGTGCCTGGAGGACCCTTCTAGGCGCTGAAGCTTTCTTT. It codes for CAWRTLLGAEAFF. V is TRBV30 and J is TRBJ1-1; D call uncertain. This CDR3 comprises 13 residues. The V end was cut by 3 bases, the J end by 6 bases, with 14 bases between. Germline values: CDR1 GTSNPN, CDR2 SVGIG (reference sequence).